What follows describes a single T cell receptor (beta chain). Per the authors' pipeline: Reference gene primers were amplified, and this amplification served to estimate nucleated cell counts. The data were produced by immunoSEQ multiplex PCR, yet TCRdb's version contains in-frame clones alone and is incomplete. V and J calls and clone size are given by that table; D and trimming were obtained from the DNA. The sample has some 270,000 clones; approximately 85% are singletons. The data originate from a study of blood T cell repertoires in COVID-19. Overall study context: Collection of acute and convalescent COVID-19 samples took place in the United States, Italy and Spain. PBMCs, B-cell-depleted T cells, or T cells provided the cDNA or gDNA that made up the material.

Adults between roughly 18 and 89 years of age took part from 20 to 25 US areas. The CDR3 extends over 13 amino acids. The ends were cut back, 1 base at V and 2 bases at J, with 4 bases in the middle. Germline V gives CDR1 LGHNA, CDR2 YNFKEQ. The sequence derives from a young woman who had recovered from COVID-19. The sequenced sample consisted of PBMCs or T cells enriched from blood (not recorded which). The chain is built from TRBV4-2 and TRBJ2-3; no clear D. The CDR3 reads CASSQGLTDTQYF. DNA for the CDR3: TGTGCCAGCAGCCAAGGTCTCACAGATACGCAGTATTTT.